This T cell receptor beta chain was recovered during a study of blood T cell repertoires in COVID-19. Study-level background: COVID-19 samples, acute and convalescent, were from the United States, Italy and Spain.

This table comes from immunoSEQ multiplex PCR, and its TCRdb copy is limited to in-frame clones, with some not included. This table holds 70,000 to 90,000 clones, less than 90% found once. Trimming stripped 5 bases from V and 2 bases from J, with 18 bases between. The CDR3 loop spans 16 amino acids. CDR1 is SGHNT, CDR2 YYREEE, per germline (reference sequence). This TCR derives from a man in his fifties or sixties with acute or convalescent COVID-19. Material: peripheral blood. The chain recombines TRBV5-4 with TRBJ2-3; D is perhaps TRBD2 (6 bases). The CDR3, as DNA: TGTGCCAGCAGGGTAGGAGGGTCTGTCCCCACAGATACGCAGTATTTT. Amino acids: CASRVGGSVPTDTQYF.